The 30 T cell receptor beta chains in this list originate from one sample, sequenced in a study of beta chain features in type 1 diabetes. Antigens for these TCRs are unknown. Every isolated RNA sample was fully reverse transcribed, so sequencing captured expressed TCRB transcripts. TCRdb's copy holds only in-frame clones and misses some; the assay was immunoSEQ multiplex PCR. The profile shows about 400,000 clones, over 10% of them singletons. Study-level findings and limits: Researchers report that Type 1 diabetes patients had moderately but significantly shorter TCRB CDR3s across all four CD4+ subsets.

The sequencing input was naive CD4+ T cells from blood. The receptors shown here come from a woman aged 18 to 35 with type 1 diabetes.

The rearrangement links TRBV9 to TRBJ2-3, with a weak D call TRBD2 (6 bases). Deletions cut 2 bases from V and 0 bases from J, with 10 bases between. CDR1 and CDR2 (germline): SGDLS, YYNGEE. The CDR3 contains 15 residues. CDR3 nucleotides: TGTGCCAGCAGCGTTCGGGGGTCTAGCACAGATACGCAGTATTTT. It encodes CASSVRGSSTDTQYF.

The J gene is TRBJ2-3, the V gene TRBV5-1; 10 bases map to TRBD2. Germline trimming cut 4 bases from V and 2 bases from J; bases unmatched to any gene: 7. The CDR3 has 16 amino acids. Germline CDR1 and CDR2: SGHRS and YFSETQ. The CDR3 DNA is TGCGCCAGCAGCGAGACTAGCGGGCCGTCCACAGATACGCAGTATTTT. The encoded protein is CASSETSGPSTDTQYF.

The chain couples TRBV5-1 to TRBJ2-7; the match to TRBD2 covers 9 bases. This CDR3 contains 15 residues. Germline V gives CDR1 SGHRS, CDR2 YFSETQ. The V gene end was trimmed by 1 base and the J gene end by 0 bases; junction bases not matched to a gene: 2. CDR3: CASSLPSGDSYEQYF. CDR3 coding DNA: TGCGCCAGCAGCTTGCCTAGCGGGGACTCCTACGAGCAGTACTTC.

The table lists this clone with a few counts. The chain employs TRBV30 and TRBJ2-6; D perhaps matches TRBD2 (6 bases). V lost 4 bases and J lost 0, with 13 bases in between. The CDR3 has 16 residues. Germline V gene data show CDR1 as GTSNPN and CDR2 as SVGIG (reference sequence). The CDR3 loop reads CAWIGGPISGANVLTF. DNA of the CDR3: TGTGCCTGGATCGGGGGTCCAATCTCTGGGGCCAACGTCCTGACTTTC.

This clone was counted only a few times. V gene TRBV6-5 combines with J gene TRBJ2-3; D may be TRBD1 (5 bases). Germline V gives CDR1 MNHEY, CDR2 SVGAGI. V lost 6 bases and J 6 bases, leaving 10 bases between the germline ends. The CDR3 spans 12 residues. CDR3 amino acids: CASSQGVDTQYF. The CDR3 nucleotides are TGTGCCAGCAGCCAGGGTGTGGATACGCAGTATTTT.

This clone was recorded a few times. This chain connects TRBV18 to TRBJ2-7; a possible D gene is TRBD1 (6 bases). Germline CDR1 KGHSH, CDR2 LQKENI. The V end was cut by 5 bases, the J end by 7 bases, with 21 bases between. This CDR3 is built from 15 residues. CDR3 sequence: CASSSSGTRSPEQYF. The CDR3 DNA is TGTGCCAGCTCATCCTCCGGGACAAGGTCGCCGGAGCAGTACTTC. The complete variable domain, with remaining parts taken from reference TRBV18 and TRBJ2-7, reads NAGVMQNPRHLVRRRGQEARLRCSPMKGHSHVYWYRQLPEEGLKFMVYLQKENIIDESGMPKERFSAEFPKEGPSILRIQQVVRGDSAAYFCASSSSGTRSPEQYFGPGTRLTVT.

V usage is TRBV7-9 and J usage is TRBJ2-3, with D maybe TRBD2 (6 bases). Trimming removed 5 bases from V and 15 bases from J, with 9 bases in between. CDR3 length: 9 residues. Per the germline V gene, CDR1 is SEHNR and CDR2 is FQNEAQ (reference sequence). CDR3: CASSGDLYF. CDR3 DNA: TGTGCCAGCAGCGGGGACTTATATTTT.

The rearrangement uses TRBV19 and TRBJ1-5; perhaps TRBD1 as D (5 bases). Trimming removed 9 bases at V and 3 bases at J, with 9 bases between. This CDR3 has 12 residues. Germline-derived CDR1 and CDR2 are LNHDA and SQIVND (reference sequence). CDR3 residues: CASLGVNQPQHF. Written as DNA, the CDR3 is TGTGCCAGCTTAGGGGTCAATCAGCCCCAGCATTTT.

The chain carries TRBV25-1 and TRBJ1-1; D unclear. V was pared by 6 bases and J by 3 bases, with 5 bases between. Germline assignment: CDR1 MGHDK and CDR2 SYGVNS. The CDR3 runs to 11 residues. The CDR3 DNA reads TGTGCCAGCAGCGTATACACTGAAGCTTTCTTT. Translating it yields CASSVYTEAFF.

V usage is TRBV7-2 and J usage is TRBJ2-1; 8 bases match TRBD2. The CDR3 loop spans 13 amino acids. CDR1 and CDR2 (germline): SGHTA, FQGNSA. V shed 8 bases and J 6 bases; nucleotides not matched to a gene: 6. CDR3 protein: CASAAGTSNEQFF. The CDR3 nucleotides are TGTGCCAGCGCGGCCGGGACTAGCAATGAGCAGTTCTTC. Drawing the rest from reference TRBV7-2 and TRBJ2-1, the complete variable domain is GAGVSQSPSNKVTEKGKDVELRCDPISGHTALYWYRQSLGQGLEFLIYFQGNSAPDKSGLPSDRFSAERTGGSVSTLTIQRTQQEDSAVYLCASAAGTSNEQFFGPGTRLTVL.

This clone was observed a handful of times. This chain uses TRBV6-1 with TRBJ1-3; D gene uncertain. This CDR3 comprises 14 residues. Per the germline V gene, CDR1 is MNHNS and CDR2 is SASEGT. V lost 5 bases, J lost 0 bases, and 8 bases lay in between. CDR3 nucleotide sequence: TGTGCCAGCAGTCCAGACAACTCTGGAAACACCATATATTTT. Protein product: CASSPDNSGNTIYF.

The table lists this clone with a few counts. CDR3 in DNA: TGTGCCAGCAGTCCGGGCAGGGTTTCGTACACCTTC. Its translation is CASSPGRVSYTF. The chain links TRBV5-6 to TRBJ1-2; D perhaps matches TRBD1 (5 bases). This CDR3 contains 12 residues. V was clipped by 5 bases and J by 11 bases, with 16 bases between them. Germline-derived CDR1 and CDR2 are SGHDT and YYEEEE.

This clone came up a few times. This chain joins TRBV10-3 and TRBJ1-2; no clear D gene. The CDR3 is made up of 13 amino acids. V was clipped by 3 bases and J by 0 bases, with 5 bases between them. The germline V gene encodes CDR1 ENHRY and CDR2 SYGVKD. This chain's CDR3 is CAISDTANYGYTF. As DNA, the CDR3 is TGTGCCATCAGTGATACAGCTAACTATGGCTACACCTTC.

V usage is TRBV6-5 and J usage is TRBJ2-1; TRBD1 is a possible D gene (5 bases). The germline CDR1 and CDR2 sequences are MNHEY and SVGAGI. The V gene lost 7 bases and the J gene lost 4 bases, with 14 bases spanning the gap. The CDR3 is 14 residues long. The CDR3 DNA is TGTGCCAGCAAATTGACAGTTCAATACAATGAGCAGTTCTTC. Its protein product is CASKLTVQYNEQFF.

This clone was detected a few times. The chain combines TRBV7-9 with TRBJ2-1; D is perhaps TRBD1 (6 bases). CDR1 and CDR2 from the germline V gene are SEHNR and FQNEAQ (reference sequence). This CDR3 has 14 residues. Deletions cut 1 base from V and 12 bases from J, with 16 bases between. In nucleotides, the CDR3 is TGTGCCAGCAGCTTAGGTGGGACATCCGGTAGGCAGTTCTTC. As protein: CASSLGGTSGRQFF.

The chain is built from TRBV7-8 and TRBJ1-1, with no clear D. Trimming took off 5 bases at V and 1 base at J, with 17 bases between the two ends. Germline assignment: CDR1 SGHVS and CDR2 FQNEAQ. The CDR3 covers 16 residues. The chain's CDR3 is CASSALTPRSNTEAFF. The DNA of the CDR3 is TGTGCCAGCAGCGCCCTCACCCCTCGGTCGAACACTGAAGCTTTCTTT.

This clone was detected only a few times. The chain employs TRBV4-3 and TRBJ2-3, with D perhaps TRBD2 (5 bases). Trimming took 3 bases from V and 5 from J, leaving 15 bases between them. CDR3 length: 15 residues. CDR1 is LGHNA, CDR2 YSLEER, per germline. The CDR3 DNA reads TGCGCCAGCAGCCACCTCCCGGTGGGAGAAGATACGCAGTATTTT. This gives the protein CASSHLPVGEDTQYF.

The V and J genes are TRBV5-6 and TRBJ1-2, with 7 bases fitting TRBD1. The germline V gene has CDR1 SGHDT and CDR2 YYEEEE. Trimming at V came to 2 bases and at J to 6 bases, leaving 4 bases not matched to a gene. The CDR3 extends over 13 amino acids. CDR3 sequence (DNA): TGTGCCAGCAGCTTCGACAGGGACAATGGCTACACCTTC. Protein: CASSFDRDNGYTF.

This clone has just a few counts. The rearrangement links TRBV19 to TRBJ1-2; 7 nucleotides align to TRBD1. The CDR3 has 16 residues. The germline V gene has CDR1 LNHDA and CDR2 SQIVND (reference sequence). J lost 1 base, V lost 10 bases, and 15 bases had no gene match. CDR3 DNA sequence: TGTGCCACCACGACAGGGAGCCTTGTCGATAACTATGGCTACACCTTC. It codes for CATTTGSLVDNYGYTF.

This chain links TRBV10-3 with TRBJ1-2; D gene uncertain. There are 13 residues in the CDR3. V gave up 11 bases and J gave up 2 bases, with 15 bases separating them. Per the germline V gene, CDR1 is ENHRY and CDR2 is SYGVKD. The CDR3 DNA follows: TGTGCCTCTTCCCCAGCGGAAAACTATGGCTACACCTTC. Its protein product is CASSPAENYGYTF.

The V and J genes are TRBV20-1 and TRBJ2-5; D is unclear. This CDR3 is built from 10 residues. CDR1 is DFQATT, CDR2 SNEGSKA, per germline (reference sequence). V was clipped by 7 bases and J by 4 bases, with 7 bases between them. The CDR3 bases are TGCAGTGTTTCAGGAGAGACCCAGTACTTC. It encodes CSVSGETQYF.

This clone was counted between two and nine times. The chain combines TRBV20-1 with TRBJ2-5; no reliable D call. This CDR3 has 10 amino acids. Germline values: CDR1 DFQATT, CDR2 SNEGSKA (reference sequence). V was clipped by 3 bases and J by 4 bases, with 3 bases between them. In DNA, the CDR3 is TGCAGTGCTAGCGTAGAGACCCAGTACTTC. The encoded protein is CSASVETQYF.

V and J are TRBV7-2 and TRBJ2-7; 8 bases are shared with TRBD2. The CDR3 sequence is 13 residues long. J was trimmed by 4 bases and V by 4 bases; bases with no gene match: 3. Germline CDR1 and CDR2: SGHTA and FQGNSA. Here the CDR3 reads CASSSGLAYEQYF. CDR3 DNA sequence: TGTGCCAGCAGCTCAGGACTAGCTTACGAGCAGTACTTC. The full variable domain, rest sourced from reference TRBV7-2 and TRBJ2-7, is GAGVSQSPSNKVTEKGKDVELRCDPISGHTALYWYRQSLGQGLEFLIYFQGNSAPDKSGLPSDRFSAERTGGSVSTLTIQRTQQEDSAVYLCASSSGLAYEQYFGPGTRLTVT.

This clone has only a few counts. The junction shows a germline mismatch at one end, possibly a read error. In nucleotides, the CDR3 is TGTGCCAGCTCCCCACGGATGGAGTCCTATGGCTACACCTTC. This gives the protein CASSPRMESYGYTF. The chain carries TRBV18 and TRBJ1-2; no definite D call. Germline CDR1 is KGHSH and CDR2 is LQKENI. The CDR3 extends over 14 amino acids.

This clone came up a few times. This sequence joins TRBV14 and TRBJ2-4, with a tentative D call TRBD2 (6 bases). V dropped 0 bases and J dropped 6 bases, with 12 bases sitting between them. Per the germline V gene, CDR1 is SGHDN and CDR2 is FVKESK. This CDR3 has 15 residues. The CDR3 DNA is TGTGCCAGCAGCCAAGACCGGGAGTTCGGAAACATTCAGTACTTC. It translates to CASSQDREFGNIQYF.

This clone was seen a few times. J is TRBJ1-1 and V is TRBV15, with D perhaps matching TRBD1 (6 bases). CDR1 LNHNV and CDR2 YYDKDF come from the germline V gene (reference sequence). Trimming left V 3 bases short and J 0 bases short, with 17 bases between. The CDR3 is 17 residues long. CDR3 bases: TGTGCCACCAGCAGGAGGTTGACAGGAGGTATGAACACTGAAGCTTTCTTT. Translating gives CATSRRLTGGMNTEAFF. The whole variable domain, remainder taken from reference TRBV15 and TRBJ1-1, is DAMVIQNPRYQVTQFGKPVTLSCSQTLNHNVMYWYQQKSSQAPKLLFHYYDKDFNNEADTPDNFQSRRPNTSFCFLDIRSPGLGDTAMYLCATSRRLTGGMNTEAFFGQGTRLTVV.

This clone showed up just a few times. The chain combines TRBV7-9 with TRBJ2-1, with 8 nucleotides matching TRBD2. Losses at the gene ends were 7 bases for V and 4 bases for J; bases not matched to a gene: 3. The CDR3 has 13 residues. Germline V CDR1 and CDR2: SEHNR, FQNEAQ (reference sequence). CDR3 coding DNA: TGTGCCAGCAAGCGGGAGAGGTACAATGAGCAGTTCTTC. Its translation: CASKRERYNEQFF. The whole variable domain, filled in from reference TRBV7-9 and TRBJ2-1, reads DTGVSQNPRHKITKRGQNVTFRCDPISEHNRLYWYRQTLGQGPEFLTYFQNEAQLEKSRLLSDRFSAERPKGSFSTLEIQRTEQGDSAMYLCASKRERYNEQFFGPGTRLTVL.

This clone was seen more than once but under ten times. The J gene is TRBJ2-3, the V gene TRBV4-3; TRBD1 agrees at 11 bases. Germline CDR1 reads LGHNA; CDR2 reads YSLEER. This CDR3 region has 15 residues. After removal of 5 bases from V and 4 bases from J, the junction contained 5 bases not matched to a gene. CDR3 bases: TGCGCCAGCAGCTATCGGACAGGGGGCGCAGATACGCAGTATTTT. This translates into CASSYRTGGADTQYF.

The chain links TRBV5-1 to TRBJ2-3; a possible D gene is TRBD2 (5 bases). The CDR3 runs to 15 residues. Germline V gene data show CDR1 as SGHRS and CDR2 as YFSETQ. Trimming left V 1 base short and J 1 base short, with 10 bases between. DNA for the CDR3: TGCGCCAGCAGCTTGAAGGCGGAGGGCACAGATACGCAGTATTTT. Amino acids: CASSLKAEGTDTQYF.

The sample holds a few counts of this clone. The J gene is TRBJ1-2, the V gene TRBV9; D may be TRBD1 (6 bases). Trimming stripped 2 bases from V and 8 bases from J, with 16 bases between. The length of the CDR3 is 14 residues. Germline V gene sequence: CDR1 SGDLS, CDR2 YYNGEE. Written as DNA, the CDR3 is TGTGCCAGCAGCGTCACAGGGATAGATCGGGGCTACACCTTC. Encoded protein: CASSVTGIDRGYTF.